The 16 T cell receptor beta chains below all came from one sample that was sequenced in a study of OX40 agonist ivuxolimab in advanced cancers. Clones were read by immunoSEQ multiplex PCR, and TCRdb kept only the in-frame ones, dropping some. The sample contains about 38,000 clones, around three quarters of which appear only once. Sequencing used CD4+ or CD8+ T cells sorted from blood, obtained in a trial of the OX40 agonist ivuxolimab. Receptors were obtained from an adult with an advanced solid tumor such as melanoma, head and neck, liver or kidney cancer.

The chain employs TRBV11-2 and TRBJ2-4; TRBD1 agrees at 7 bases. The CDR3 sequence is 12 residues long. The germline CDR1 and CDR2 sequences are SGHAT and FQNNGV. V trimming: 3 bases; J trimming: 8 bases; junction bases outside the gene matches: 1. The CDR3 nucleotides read TGTGCCAGCAGCTTGCAGGGGGACATTCAGTACTTC. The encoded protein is CASSLQGDIQYF.

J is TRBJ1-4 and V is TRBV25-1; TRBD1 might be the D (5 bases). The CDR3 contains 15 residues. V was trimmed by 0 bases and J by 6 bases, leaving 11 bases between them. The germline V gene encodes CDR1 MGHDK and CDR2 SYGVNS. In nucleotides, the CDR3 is TGTGCCAGCAGTGAATATAGGGGACTGGATGAAAAACTGTTTTTT. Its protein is CASSEYRGLDEKLFF.

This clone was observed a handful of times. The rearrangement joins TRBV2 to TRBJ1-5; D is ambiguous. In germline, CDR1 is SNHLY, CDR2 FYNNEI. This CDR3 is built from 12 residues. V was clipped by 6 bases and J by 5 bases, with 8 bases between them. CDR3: CASSQQYQPQHF. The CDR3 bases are TGTGCCAGCAGCCAACAGTATCAGCCCCAGCATTTT.

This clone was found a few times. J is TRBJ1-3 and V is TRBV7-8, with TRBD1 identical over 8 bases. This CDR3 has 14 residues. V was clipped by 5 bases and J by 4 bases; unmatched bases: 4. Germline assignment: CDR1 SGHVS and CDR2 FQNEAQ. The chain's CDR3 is CASSRGQGGNTIYF. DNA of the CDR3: TGTGCCAGCAGCCGTGGACAGGGAGGAAACACCATATATTTT.

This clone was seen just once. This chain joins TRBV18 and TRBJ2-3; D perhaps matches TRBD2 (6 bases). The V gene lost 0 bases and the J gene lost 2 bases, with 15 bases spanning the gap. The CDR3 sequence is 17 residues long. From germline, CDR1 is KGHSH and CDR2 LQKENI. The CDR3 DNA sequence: TGTGCCAGCTCACCACCGGGAGGTGGCAGGGTCACAGATACGCAGTATTTT. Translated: CASSPPGGGRVTDTQYF.

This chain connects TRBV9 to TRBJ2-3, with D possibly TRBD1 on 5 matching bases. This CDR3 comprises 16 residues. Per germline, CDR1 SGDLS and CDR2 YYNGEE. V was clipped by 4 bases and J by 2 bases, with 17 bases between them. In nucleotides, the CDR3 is TGTGCCAGCAGCTCAGACTTAGGACAAGACACAGATACGCAGTATTTT. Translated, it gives CASSSDLGQDTDTQYF. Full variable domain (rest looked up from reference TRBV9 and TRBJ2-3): DSGVTQTPKHLITATGQRVTLRCSPRSGDLSVYWYQQSLDQGLQFLIQYYNGEERAKGNILERFSAQQFPDLHSELNLSSLELGDSALYFCASSSDLGQDTDTQYFGPGTRLTVL.

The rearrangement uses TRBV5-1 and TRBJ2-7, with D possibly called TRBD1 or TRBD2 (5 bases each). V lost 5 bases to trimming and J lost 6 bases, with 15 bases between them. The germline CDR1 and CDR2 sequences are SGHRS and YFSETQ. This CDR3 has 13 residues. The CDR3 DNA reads TGCGCCAGCAGGGTCGGGACCGCGAGCGAGCAGTACTTC. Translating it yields CASRVGTASEQYF.

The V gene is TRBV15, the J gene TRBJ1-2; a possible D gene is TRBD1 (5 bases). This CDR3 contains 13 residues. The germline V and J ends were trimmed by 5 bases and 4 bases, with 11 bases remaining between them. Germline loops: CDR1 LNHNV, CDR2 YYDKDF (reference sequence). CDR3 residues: CATSRPGSYGYTF. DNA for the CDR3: TGTGCCACCAGCCGGCCAGGGAGCTATGGCTACACCTTC.

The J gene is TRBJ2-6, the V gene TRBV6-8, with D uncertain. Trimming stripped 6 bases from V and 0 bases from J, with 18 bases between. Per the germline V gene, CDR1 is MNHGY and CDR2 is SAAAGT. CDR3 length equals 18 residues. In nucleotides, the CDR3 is TGTGCCAGCAGCCTCAGTGCAGCAACCCTCTCTGGGGCCAACGTCCTGACTTTC. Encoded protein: CASSLSAATLSGANVLTF.

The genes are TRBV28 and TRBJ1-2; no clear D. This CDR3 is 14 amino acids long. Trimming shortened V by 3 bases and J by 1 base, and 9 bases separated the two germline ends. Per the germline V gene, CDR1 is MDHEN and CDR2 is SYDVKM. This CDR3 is CASSFTGYNYGYTF. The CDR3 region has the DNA TGTGCCAGCAGTTTCACCGGGTATAACTATGGCTACACCTTC.

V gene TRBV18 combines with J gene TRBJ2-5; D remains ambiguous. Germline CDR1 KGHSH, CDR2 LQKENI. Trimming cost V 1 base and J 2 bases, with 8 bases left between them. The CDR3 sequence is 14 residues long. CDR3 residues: CASSPRDKQETQYF. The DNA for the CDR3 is TGTGCCAGCTCACCACGTGACAAGCAAGAGACCCAGTACTTC.

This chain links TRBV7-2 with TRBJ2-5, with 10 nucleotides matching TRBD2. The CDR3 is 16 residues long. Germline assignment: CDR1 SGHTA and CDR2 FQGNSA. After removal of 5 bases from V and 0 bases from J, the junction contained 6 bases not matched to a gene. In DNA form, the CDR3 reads TGTGCCAGCAGCCCGGGACTAGCGAGAGACCAAGAGACCCAGTACTTC. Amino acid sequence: CASSPGLARDQETQYF.

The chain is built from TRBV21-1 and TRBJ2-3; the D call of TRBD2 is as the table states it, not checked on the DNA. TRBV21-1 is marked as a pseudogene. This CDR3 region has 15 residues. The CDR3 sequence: CASSFLAPSTDTQYF. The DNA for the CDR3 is TGTGCCAGCAGCTTTCTAGCGCCTAGCACAGATACGCAGTATTTT.

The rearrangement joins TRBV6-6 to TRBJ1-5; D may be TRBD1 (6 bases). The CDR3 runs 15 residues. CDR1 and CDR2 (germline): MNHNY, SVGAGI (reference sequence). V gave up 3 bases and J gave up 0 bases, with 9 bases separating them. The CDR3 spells CASSYDRYSNQPQHF. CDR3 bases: TGTGCCAGCAGTTATGACAGGTATAGCAATCAGCCCCAGCATTTT.

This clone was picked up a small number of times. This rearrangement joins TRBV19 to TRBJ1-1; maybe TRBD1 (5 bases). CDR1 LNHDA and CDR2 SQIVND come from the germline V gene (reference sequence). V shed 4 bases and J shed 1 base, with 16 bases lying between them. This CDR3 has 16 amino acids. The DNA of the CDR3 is TGTGCCAGTAGTACGAACGGGCGGGGCTCGAACACTGAAGCTTTCTTT. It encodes CASSTNGRGSNTEAFF.

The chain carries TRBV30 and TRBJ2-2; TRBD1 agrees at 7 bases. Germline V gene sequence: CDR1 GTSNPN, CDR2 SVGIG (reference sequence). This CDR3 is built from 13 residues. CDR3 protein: CAFSRQGTGELFF. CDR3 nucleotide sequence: TGTGCTTTTTCAAGACAGGGCACCGGGGAGCTGTTTTTT.